This T cell receptor beta chain comes out of a study of blood T cell repertoires in COVID-19. The wider study: Acute and convalescent COVID-19 samples came from the United States, Italy and Spain. Sources were T cells, B-cell-depleted T cells, or PBMCs; the material itself was cDNA or gDNA.

In the source study's methods: It was from reference gene primer amplification that nucleated cell counts were estimated. The assay was immunoSEQ multiplex PCR, and TCRdb's table has in-frame clones only and misses some. From that table come the V and J calls and clone size; the DNA was used to work out D and trimming. The table includes 150,000 to 200,000 clones, 88% detected once. Germline CDR1 and CDR2: SGHKS and YYEKEE (reference sequence). V lost 4 bases and J 9 bases, leaving 14 bases between the germline ends. The CDR3 has 14 residues. Sequences were obtained from PBMCs or T cells enriched from blood (not recorded which). V usage is TRBV5-5 and J usage is TRBJ1-6, with D tentatively TRBD1 (6 bases). The receptor comes from a woman aged 18-29 years who had recovered from COVID-19. CDR3 in DNA: TGTGCCAGCAGCCCAGTCGACAGGAGTTCACCCCTCCACTTT. Protein: CASSPVDRSSPLHF.